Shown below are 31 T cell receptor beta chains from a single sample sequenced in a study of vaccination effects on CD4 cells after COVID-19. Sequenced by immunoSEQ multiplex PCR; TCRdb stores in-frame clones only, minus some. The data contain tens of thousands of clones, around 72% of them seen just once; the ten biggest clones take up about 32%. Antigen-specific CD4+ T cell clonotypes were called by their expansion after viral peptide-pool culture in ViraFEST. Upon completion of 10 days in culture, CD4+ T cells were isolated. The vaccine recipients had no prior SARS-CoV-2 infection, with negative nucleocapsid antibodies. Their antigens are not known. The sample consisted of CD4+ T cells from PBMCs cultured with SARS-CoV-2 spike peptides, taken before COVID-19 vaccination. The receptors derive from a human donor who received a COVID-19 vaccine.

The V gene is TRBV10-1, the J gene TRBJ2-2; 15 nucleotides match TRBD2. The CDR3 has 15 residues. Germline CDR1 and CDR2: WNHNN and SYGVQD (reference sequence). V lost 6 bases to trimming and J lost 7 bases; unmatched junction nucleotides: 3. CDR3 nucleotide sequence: TGCGCCAGCAGGGGACTAGCGGGGGGCAACGGGGAGCTGTTTTTT. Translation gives CASRGLAGGNGELFF.

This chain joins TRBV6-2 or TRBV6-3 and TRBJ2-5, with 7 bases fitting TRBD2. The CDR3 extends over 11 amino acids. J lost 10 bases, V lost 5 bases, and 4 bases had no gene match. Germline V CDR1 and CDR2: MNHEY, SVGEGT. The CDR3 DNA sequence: TGTGCCAGCAGTCTCGGCGGGGGCCAGTACTTC. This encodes CASSLGGGQYF.

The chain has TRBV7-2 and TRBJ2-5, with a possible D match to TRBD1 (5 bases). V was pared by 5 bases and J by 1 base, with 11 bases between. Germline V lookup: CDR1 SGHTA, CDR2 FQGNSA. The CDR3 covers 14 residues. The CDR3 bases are TGTGCCAGCAGCCGCGACAGAGTCCAAGAGACCCAGTACTTC. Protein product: CASSRDRVQETQYF.

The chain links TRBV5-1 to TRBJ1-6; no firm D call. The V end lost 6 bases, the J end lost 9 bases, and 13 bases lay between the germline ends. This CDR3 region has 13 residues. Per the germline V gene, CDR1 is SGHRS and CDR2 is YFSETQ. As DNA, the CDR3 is TGCGCCAGCACGTCTGTGTTCGGTTCACCCCTCCACTTT. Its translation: CASTSVFGSPLHF.

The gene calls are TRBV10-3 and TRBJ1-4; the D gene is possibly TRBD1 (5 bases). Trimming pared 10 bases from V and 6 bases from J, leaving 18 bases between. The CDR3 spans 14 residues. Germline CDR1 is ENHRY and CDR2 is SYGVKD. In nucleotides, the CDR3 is TGTGCCACTTCCGGAGGGGACGTATATGAAAAACTGTTTTTT. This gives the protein CATSGGDVYEKLFF.

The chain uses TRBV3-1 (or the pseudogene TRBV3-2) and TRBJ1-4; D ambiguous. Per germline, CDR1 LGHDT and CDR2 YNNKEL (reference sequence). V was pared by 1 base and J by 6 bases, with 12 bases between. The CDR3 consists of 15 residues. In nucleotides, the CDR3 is TGTGCCAGCAGCCAAGTAAAAGGCCCCTATGAAAAACTGTTTTTT. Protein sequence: CASSQVKGPYEKLFF.

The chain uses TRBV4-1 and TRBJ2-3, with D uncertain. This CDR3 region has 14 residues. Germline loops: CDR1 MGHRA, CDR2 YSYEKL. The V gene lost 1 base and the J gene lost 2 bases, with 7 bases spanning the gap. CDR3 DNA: TGCGCCAGCAGCCAAGGGGTCTTCACAGATACGCAGTATTTT. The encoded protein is CASSQGVFTDTQYF.

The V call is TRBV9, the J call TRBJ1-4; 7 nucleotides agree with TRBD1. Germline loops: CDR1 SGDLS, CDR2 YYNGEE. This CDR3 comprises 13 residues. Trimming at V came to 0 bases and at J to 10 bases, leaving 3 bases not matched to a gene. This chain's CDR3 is CASSVGGTAKLFF. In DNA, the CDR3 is TGTGCCAGCAGCGTAGGAGGGACAGCAAAACTGTTTTTT. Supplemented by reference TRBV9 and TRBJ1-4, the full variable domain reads DSGVTQTPKHLITATGQRVTLRCSPRSGDLSVYWYQQSLDQGLQFLIQYYNGEERAKGNILERFSAQQFPDLHSELNLSSLELGDSALYFCASSVGGTAKLFFGSGTQLSVL.

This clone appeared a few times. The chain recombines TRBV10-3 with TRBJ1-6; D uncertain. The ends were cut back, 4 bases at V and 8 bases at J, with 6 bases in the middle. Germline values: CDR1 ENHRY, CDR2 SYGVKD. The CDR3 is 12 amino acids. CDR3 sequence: CAISGRDSPLHF. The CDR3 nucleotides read TGTGCCATCAGTGGGAGGGATTCACCCCTCCACTTT.

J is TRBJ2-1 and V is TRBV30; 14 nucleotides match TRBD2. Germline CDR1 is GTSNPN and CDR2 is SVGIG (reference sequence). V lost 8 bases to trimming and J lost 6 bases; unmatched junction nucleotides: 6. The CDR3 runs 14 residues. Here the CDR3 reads CAGETSGRVNEQFF. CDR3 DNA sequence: TGTGCCGGGGAGACTAGCGGGAGGGTCAATGAGCAGTTCTTC.

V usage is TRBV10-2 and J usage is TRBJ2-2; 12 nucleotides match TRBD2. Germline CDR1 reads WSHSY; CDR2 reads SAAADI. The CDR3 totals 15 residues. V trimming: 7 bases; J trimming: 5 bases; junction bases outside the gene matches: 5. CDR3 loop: CASTGTSGPTGELFF. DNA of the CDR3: TGCGCCAGCACTGGGACTAGCGGGCCAACCGGGGAGCTGTTTTTT.

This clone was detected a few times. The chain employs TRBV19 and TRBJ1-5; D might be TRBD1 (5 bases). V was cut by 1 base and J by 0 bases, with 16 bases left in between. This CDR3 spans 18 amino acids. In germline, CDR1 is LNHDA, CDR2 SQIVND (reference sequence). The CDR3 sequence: CASSIGDSRFYSNQPQHF. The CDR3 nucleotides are TGTGCCAGTAGTATAGGGGACTCAAGGTTTTATAGCAATCAGCCCCAGCATTTT.

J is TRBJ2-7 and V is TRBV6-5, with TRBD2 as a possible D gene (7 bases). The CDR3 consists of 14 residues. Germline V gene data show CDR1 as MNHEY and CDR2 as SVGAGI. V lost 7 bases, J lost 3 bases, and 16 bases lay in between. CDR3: CASMNREGDYEQYF. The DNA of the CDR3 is TGTGCCAGCATGAACAGGGAGGGCGACTACGAGCAGTACTTC.

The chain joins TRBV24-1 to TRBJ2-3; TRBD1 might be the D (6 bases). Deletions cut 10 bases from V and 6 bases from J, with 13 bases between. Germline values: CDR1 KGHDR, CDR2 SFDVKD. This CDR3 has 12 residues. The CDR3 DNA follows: TGTGCCACTCGAGGGGGTTTGGATACGCAGTATTTT. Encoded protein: CATRGGLDTQYF.

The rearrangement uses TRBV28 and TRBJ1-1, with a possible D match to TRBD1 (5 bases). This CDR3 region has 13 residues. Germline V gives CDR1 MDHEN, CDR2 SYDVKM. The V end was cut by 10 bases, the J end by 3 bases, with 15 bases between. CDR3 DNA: TGTGCCACTTCAGGGCCCATGGACACTGAAGCTTTCTTT. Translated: CATSGPMDTEAFF.

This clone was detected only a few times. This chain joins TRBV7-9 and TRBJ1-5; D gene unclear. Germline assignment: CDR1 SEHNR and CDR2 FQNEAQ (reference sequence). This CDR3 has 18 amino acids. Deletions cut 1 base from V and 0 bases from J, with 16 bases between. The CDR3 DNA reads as TGTGCCAGCAGCTTAGGTCATGGCGGGCAGATTAGCAATCAGCCCCAGCATTTT. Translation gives CASSLGHGGQISNQPQHF.

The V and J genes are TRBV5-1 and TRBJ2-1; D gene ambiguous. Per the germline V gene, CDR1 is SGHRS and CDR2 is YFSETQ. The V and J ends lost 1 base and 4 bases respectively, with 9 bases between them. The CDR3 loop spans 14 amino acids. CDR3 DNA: TGCGCCAGCAGCTTGTCGACGTCATACAATGAGCAGTTCTTC. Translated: CASSLSTSYNEQFF.

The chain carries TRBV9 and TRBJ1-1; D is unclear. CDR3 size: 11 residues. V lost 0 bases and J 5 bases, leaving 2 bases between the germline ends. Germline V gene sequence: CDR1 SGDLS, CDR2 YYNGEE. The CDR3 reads CASSVETEAFF. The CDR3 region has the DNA TGTGCCAGCAGCGTAGAGACTGAAGCTTTCTTT.

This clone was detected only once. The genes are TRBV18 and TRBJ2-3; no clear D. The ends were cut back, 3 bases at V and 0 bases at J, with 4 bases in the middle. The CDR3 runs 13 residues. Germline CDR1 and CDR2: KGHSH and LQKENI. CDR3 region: CASSPPSTDTQYF. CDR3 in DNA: TGTGCCAGCTCACCGCCTAGCACAGATACGCAGTATTTT.

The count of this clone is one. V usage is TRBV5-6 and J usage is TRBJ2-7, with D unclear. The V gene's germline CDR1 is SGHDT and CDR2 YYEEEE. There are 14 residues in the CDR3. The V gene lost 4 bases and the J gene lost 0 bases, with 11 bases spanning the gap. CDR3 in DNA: TGTGCCAGCAGCGCGGACCTTCACTCCTACGAGCAGTACTTC. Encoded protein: CASSADLHSYEQYF.

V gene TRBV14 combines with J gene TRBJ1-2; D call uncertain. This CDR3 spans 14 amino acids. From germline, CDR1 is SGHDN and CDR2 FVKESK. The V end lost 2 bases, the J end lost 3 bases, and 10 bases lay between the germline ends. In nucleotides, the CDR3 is TGTGCCAGCAGCCAAAGCGTCGGGTACTATGGCTACACCTTC. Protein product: CASSQSVGYYGYTF. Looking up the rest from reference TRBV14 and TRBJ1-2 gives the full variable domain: EAGVTQFPSHSVIEKGQTVTLRCDPISGHDNLYWYRRVMGKEIKFLLHFVKESKQDESGMPNNRFLAERTGGTYSTLKVQPAELEDSGVYFCASSQSVGYYGYTFGSGTRLTVV.

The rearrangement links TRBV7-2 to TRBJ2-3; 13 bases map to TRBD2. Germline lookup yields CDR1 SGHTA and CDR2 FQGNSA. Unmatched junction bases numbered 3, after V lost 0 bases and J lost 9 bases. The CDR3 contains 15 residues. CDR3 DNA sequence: TGTGCCAGCAGCTTAGCCGGACTAGCGGGAGAGACGCAGTATTTT. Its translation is CASSLAGLAGETQYF.

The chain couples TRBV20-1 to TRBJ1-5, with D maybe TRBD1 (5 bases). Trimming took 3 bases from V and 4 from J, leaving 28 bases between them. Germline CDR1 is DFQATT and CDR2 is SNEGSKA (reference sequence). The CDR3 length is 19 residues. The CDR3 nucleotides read TGCAGTGCTAGTCGTACACCAGGACACATGGGACTGCTAAATCAGCCCCAGCATTTT. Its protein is CSASRTPGHMGLLNQPQHF.

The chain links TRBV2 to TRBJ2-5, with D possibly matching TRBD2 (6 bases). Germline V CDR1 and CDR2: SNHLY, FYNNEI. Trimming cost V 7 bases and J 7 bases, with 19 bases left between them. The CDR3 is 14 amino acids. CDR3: CASNREIGLGTQYF. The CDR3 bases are TGTGCCAGCAACCGGGAGATAGGGTTAGGGACCCAGTACTTC.

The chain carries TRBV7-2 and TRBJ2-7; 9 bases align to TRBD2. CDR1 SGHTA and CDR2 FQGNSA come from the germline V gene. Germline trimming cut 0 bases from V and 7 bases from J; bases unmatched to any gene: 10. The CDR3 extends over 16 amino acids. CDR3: CASSLAAPSGVSEQYF. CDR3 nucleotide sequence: TGTGCCAGCAGCTTAGCAGCTCCTAGCGGGGTTTCTGAGCAGTACTTC.

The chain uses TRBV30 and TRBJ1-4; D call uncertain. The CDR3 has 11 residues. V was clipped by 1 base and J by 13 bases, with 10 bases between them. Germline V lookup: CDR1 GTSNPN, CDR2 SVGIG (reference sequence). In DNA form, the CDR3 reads TGTGCCTGGAGTGGGCAGGCGGTACTGTTTTTT. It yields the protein CAWSGQAVLFF.

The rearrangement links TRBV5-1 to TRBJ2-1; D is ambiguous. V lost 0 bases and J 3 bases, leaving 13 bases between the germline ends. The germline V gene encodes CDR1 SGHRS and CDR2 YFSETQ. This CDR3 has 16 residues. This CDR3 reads CASSLAILRIYNEQFF. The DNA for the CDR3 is TGCGCCAGCAGCTTGGCTATCTTGCGGATCTACAATGAGCAGTTCTTC.

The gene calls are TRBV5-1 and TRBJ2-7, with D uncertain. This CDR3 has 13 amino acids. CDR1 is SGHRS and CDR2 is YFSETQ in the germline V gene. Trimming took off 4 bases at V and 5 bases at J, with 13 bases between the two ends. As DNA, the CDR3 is TGCGCCAGCAGCCCGTCAGCCTGGGACGAGCAGTACTTC. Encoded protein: CASSPSAWDEQYF.

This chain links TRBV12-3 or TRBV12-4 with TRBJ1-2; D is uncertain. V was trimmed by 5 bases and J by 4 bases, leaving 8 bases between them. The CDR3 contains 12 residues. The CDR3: CASSQSSYGYTF. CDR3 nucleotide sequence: TGTGCCAGCAGTCAGAGTTCCTATGGCTACACCTTC.

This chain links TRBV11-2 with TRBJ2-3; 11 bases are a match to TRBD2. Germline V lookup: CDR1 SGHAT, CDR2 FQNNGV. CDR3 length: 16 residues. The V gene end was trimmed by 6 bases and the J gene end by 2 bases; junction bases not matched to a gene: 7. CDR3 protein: CASSLLAGGFTDTQYF. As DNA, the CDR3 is TGTGCCAGCAGTCTCCTAGCGGGGGGATTCACAGATACGCAGTATTTT.

DNA for the CDR3: TGTGCCAGCAGCAAAGGGGGCTCTGGGGCCAACGTCCTGACTTTC. This gives the protein CASSKGGSGANVLTF. The chain links TRBV11-3 to TRBJ2-6; a possible D gene is TRBD1 (6 bases). Between the trimmed V and J ends, which lost 5 bases and 0 bases, there was a span of 8 bases. Germline loops: CDR1 SGHNT, CDR2 YENEEA. This CDR3 spans 15 amino acids.